Sequencing of this T cell receptor beta chain was carried out in a study of cytomegalovirus exposure and HLA in healthy donors. Overall study findings and caveats: In a later analysis, parvovirus B19, influenza, CMV and Epstein-Barr virus appeared linked to several top co-occurrence clusters. A later analysis associated 15,000 to 20,000 TCR beta sequences with HLA alleles at a 0.05 false discovery rate.

The primer mix had 60 Vbeta and 13 Jbeta primers. Clones were sequenced by immunoSEQ multiplex PCR, and TCRdb holds only the in-frame ones, with some missing. The repertoire has 75,000 or so clones, roughly 72% of them found once; the top ten carry 22%. Worth noting for this clone: The antigen remains unidentified.

The CDR3 has 15 amino acids. The V segment lost 3 bases and the J segment 3 bases; nucleotides outside the gene matches: 5. Per germline, CDR1 KGHSH and CDR2 LQKENI. The sequenced sample was PBMCs. The V gene is TRBV18, the J gene TRBJ1-5; 7 bases match TRBD1. The source of this sequence is a woman aged 25-40 years in good health and CMV-seropositive. In nucleotides, the CDR3 is TGTGCCAGCTCACCTAACAGGGGACCCAATCAGCCCCAGCATTTT. Its translation is CASSPNRGPNQPQHF.